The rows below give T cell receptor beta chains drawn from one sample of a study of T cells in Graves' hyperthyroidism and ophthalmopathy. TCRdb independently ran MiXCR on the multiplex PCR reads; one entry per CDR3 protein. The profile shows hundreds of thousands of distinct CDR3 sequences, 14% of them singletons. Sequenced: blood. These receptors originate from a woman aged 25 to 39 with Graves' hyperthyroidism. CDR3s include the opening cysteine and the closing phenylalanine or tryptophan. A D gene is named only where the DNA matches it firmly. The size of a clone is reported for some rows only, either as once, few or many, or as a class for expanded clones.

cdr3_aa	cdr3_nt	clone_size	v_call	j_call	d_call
CASSYRRGETYEQYF	TGTGCCAGCAGTTACCGGCGCGGGGAAACCTACGAGCAGTACTTC	few	TRBV6-2/TRBV6-3	TRBJ2-7	NA
CASSSDSRRRPRRGYTF	TGTGCCAGCAGTTCGGACTCGAGACGCCGGCCCCGGAGGGGCTACACCTTC	many	TRBV6-1	TRBJ1-2	NA
CASSRGRAETYEQYF	TGCGCCAGCAGCCGGGGGAGGGCGGAAACCTACGAGCAGTACTTC	NA	TRBV5-1	TRBJ2-7	TRBD2
CASSFGALGRPGTQYF	TGTGCCAGCAGTTTCGGCGCCCTAGGACGCCCGGGTACGCAGTATTTT	NA	TRBV27	TRBJ2-3	NA
CSVGTGTGNSPLHF	TGCAGCGTTGGGACCGGGACAGGGAATTCACCCCTCCACTTT	few	TRBV29-1	TRBJ1-6	TRBD1
CSALPVNYGYTF	TGCAGTGCTCTCCCTGTTAACTATGGCTACACCTTC	NA	TRBV20-1	TRBJ1-2	NA
CASSQFYSDRRDYGYTF	TGTGCCAGCAGCCAATTTTATTCCGACCGGAGGGACTATGGCTACACCTTC	few	TRBV16	TRBJ1-2	NA
CASSDAGTGNYGYTF	TGTGCCAGCAGCGACGCCGGGACAGGGAACTATGGCTACACCTTC	few	TRBV7-3	TRBJ1-2	TRBD1
CATTKLAGDPFYEQYF	TGTGCCACCACCAAACTAGCGGGAGATCCGTTCTACGAGCAGTACTTC	many	TRBV27	TRBJ2-7	TRBD2
CASSRTAKNIQYF	TGTGCCAGCAGCCGGACAGCCAAAAACATTCAGTACTTC	few	TRBV7-2	TRBJ2-4	NA
CSVNRGPTEAFF	TGCAGCGTAAACAGGGGGCCCACTGAAGCTTTCTTT	many	TRBV29-1	TRBJ1-1	TRBD1
CASNGQGTNYGYTF	TGTGCCAGCAACGGACAGGGGACAAACTATGGCTACACCTTC	few	TRBV2	TRBJ1-2	TRBD1
CASSHITRGTEAFF	TGCGCCAGCAGCCATATTACCCGAGGCACTGAAGCTTTCTTT	few	TRBV4-1	TRBJ1-1	NA
CASRSPGYTDTQYF	TGTGCCAGCAGAAGCCCCGGATACACAGATACGCAGTATTTT	few	TRBV19	TRBJ2-3	NA
CASPEGANTEAFF	TGTGCCAGCCCGGAGGGAGCGAACACTGAAGCTTTCTTT	few	TRBV6-2/TRBV6-3	TRBJ1-1	NA
CSAIEVGRGSSYEQYF	TGCAGTGCTATAGAGGTCGGGCGGGGTAGCTCCTACGAGCAGTACTTC	NA	TRBV20-1	TRBJ2-7	NA
CASSPTLLWARTPNTIYF	TGTGCCAGCAGTCCGACCCTCCTTTGGGCAAGAACTCCGAACACCATATATTTT	many	TRBV27	TRBJ1-3	NA